The 13 T cell receptor beta chains below come from one sample, sequenced in a study of cytomegalovirus exposure and HLA in healthy donors. Researchers ran the PCR with 60 Vbeta and 13 Jbeta primers. Libraries were prepared by immunoSEQ multiplex PCR; TCRdb keeps only in-frame clonotypes and omits some of them. The sample records roughly 240,000 clones, approximately 78% being singletons. Sequencing was carried out using PBMCs. Receptor source: a boy aged 5-17 years in good health and CMV-seronegative.

CDR3 sequence: CAIFPQGGYEQYF. The DNA of the CDR3 is TGTGCCATCTTTCCCCAGGGCGGTTACGAGCAGTACTTC. This rearrangement joins TRBV10-3 to TRBJ2-7; TRBD1 might be the D (5 bases). V lost 8 bases to trimming and J lost 4 bases, with 15 bases between them. Germline lookup yields CDR1 ENHRY and CDR2 SYGVKD. This CDR3 has 13 amino acids.

This clone was seen just once. This chain connects TRBV29-1 to TRBJ2-3; the match to TRBD2 covers 8 bases. Germline V gives CDR1 SQVTM, CDR2 ANQGSEA. Trimming took 3 bases from V and 3 from J; bases not matched to a gene: 8. This CDR3 is built from 15 residues. CDR3 nucleotide sequence: TGCAGCGTTGACGGAGTAGCGGGACCAACAGATACGCAGTATTTT. This gives the protein CSVDGVAGPTDTQYF.

The V call is TRBV27, the J call TRBJ2-7; 8 bases line up with TRBD2. J was trimmed by 2 bases and V by 6 bases; bases with no gene match: 9. CDR1 is MNHEY, CDR2 SMNVEV, per germline (reference sequence). CDR3 length: 15 amino acids. The CDR3 spells CASSLLAGPAYEQYF. CDR3 sequence (DNA): TGTGCCAGCAGCCTCCTAGCGGGTCCTGCCTACGAGCAGTACTTC.

The V gene is TRBV6-4, the J gene TRBJ1-4; TRBD1 agrees at 7 bases. This CDR3 is built from 13 residues. From germline, CDR1 is MRHNA and CDR2 SNTAGT. The J segment lost 13 bases and the V segment lost 6 bases, leaving 11 bases of the junction unmatched. The CDR3 DNA sequence: TGTGCCAGCAGCCCCCAACAGGGGTCTAGACTGTTTTTT. It specifies CASSPQQGSRLFF.

For the CDR3, the DNA is TGCAGCGCCAAGACAGGGGGCTACCCCCGCGAGCAGTACTTC. Translating gives CSAKTGGYPREQYF. The rearrangement joins TRBV29-1 to TRBJ2-7; TRBD1 agrees at 10 bases. With 7 bases clipped from V and 6 bases from J, the junction kept 12 bases outside the gene matches. This CDR3 contains 14 residues. Germline V gene sequence: CDR1 SQVTM, CDR2 ANQGSEA.

The chain couples TRBV19 to TRBJ1-4; 9 bases line up with TRBD1. The CDR3 is 13 amino acids. J was trimmed by 6 bases and V by 6 bases; bases with no gene match: 2. Germline assignment: CDR1 LNHDA and CDR2 SQIVND (reference sequence). The CDR3 reads CASRDRGDEKLFF. CDR3 nucleotide sequence: TGTGCCAGTAGAGACAGGGGGGATGAAAAACTGTTTTTT. Based on the CDR3 plus reference TRBV19 and TRBJ1-4, the full variable domain is DGGITQSPKYLFRKEGQNVTLSCEQNLNHDAMYWYRQDPGQGLRLIYYSQIVNDFQKGDIAEGYSVSREKKESFPLTVTSAQKNPTAFYLCASRDRGDEKLFFGSGTQLSVL.

The V gene is TRBV30, the J gene TRBJ2-2; D gene ambiguous. The germline CDR1 and CDR2 sequences are GTSNPN and SVGIG (reference sequence). V lost 7 bases and J 12 bases, leaving 21 bases between the germline ends. The CDR3 has 13 amino acids. The CDR3 sequence: CAFSPDPGWQLFF. The CDR3, as DNA: TGTGCCTTTTCACCCGATCCGGGTTGGCAGCTGTTTTTT.

The chain uses TRBV4-1 and TRBJ1-2; D uncertain. The V gene lost 4 bases and the J gene lost 6 bases, with 15 bases spanning the gap. CDR3 length: 14 residues. Germline CDR1 and CDR2: MGHRA and YSYEKL. This CDR3 reads CASSPFEGRDGYTF. In DNA form, the CDR3 reads TGCGCCAGCAGCCCCTTCGAAGGGAGGGATGGCTACACCTTC.

The V gene is TRBV6-1, the J gene TRBJ1-1; no clear D. V gave up 10 bases and J gave up 1 base, with 13 bases separating them. Germline CDR1 and CDR2: MNHNS and SASEGT. The CDR3 contains 13 residues. CDR3 in amino acids: CATGRAKNTEAFF. Here the CDR3 DNA reads TGTGCCACCGGGAGGGCAAAGAACACTGAAGCTTTCTTT.

The V and J genes are TRBV9 and TRBJ2-5, with TRBD2 matching over 8 bases. The CDR3 consists of 15 residues. J was trimmed by 4 bases and V by 2 bases; bases with no gene match: 7. From germline, CDR1 is SGDLS and CDR2 YYNGEE. The CDR3 DNA sequence: TGTGCCAGCAGCGTGACCAGCGGGGGCGGAGAGACCCAGTACTTC. This sequence encodes CASSVTSGGGETQYF.

This clone was observed a handful of times. The J gene is TRBJ2-1, the V gene TRBV2, with TRBD2 matching 10 bases. This CDR3 has 15 amino acids. The V gene's germline CDR1 is SNHLY and CDR2 FYNNEI. The junction had 9 bases not matched to a gene; V was cut back by 3 bases and J by 10 bases. The CDR3 sequence: CASSESSGSWREQFF. The CDR3 DNA reads TGTGCCAGCAGTGAGTCTAGCGGGAGCTGGCGGGAGCAGTTCTTC. The full variable domain, with the rest looked up from reference TRBV2 and TRBJ2-1, is EPEVTQTPSHQVTQMGQEVILRCVPISNHLYFYWYRQILGQKVEFLVSFYNNEISEKSEIFDDQFSVERPDGSNFTLKIRSTKLEDSAMYFCASSESSGSWREQFFGPGTRLTVL.

This clone was detected only once. V usage is TRBV9 and J usage is TRBJ1-1; possibly TRBD1 for D (5 bases). Germline V gene data show CDR1 as SGDLS and CDR2 as YYNGEE. V was trimmed by 4 bases and J by 1 base, leaving 8 bases between them. The CDR3 covers 13 residues. CDR3 nucleotide sequence: TGTGCCAGCAGCTTAGACAGGAACACTGAAGCTTTCTTT. It yields the protein CASSLDRNTEAFF.

The J gene is TRBJ1-2, the V gene TRBV7-9; no clear D. This CDR3 has 13 amino acids. Germline V gene lookup returns CDR1 SEHNR and CDR2 FQNEAQ (reference sequence). V gave up 6 bases and J gave up 1 base, with 9 bases separating them. CDR3 amino acids: CASSSRINYGYTF. The CDR3 bases are TGTGCCAGCAGTTCTCGTATTAACTATGGCTACACCTTC.